The 30 T cell receptor beta chains given below trace back to one sample, sequenced in a study of cytomegalovirus exposure and HLA in healthy donors. A multiplex PCR was run with 60 Vbeta primers and 13 Jbeta primers. The method was immunoSEQ multiplex PCR; TCRdb's version includes in-frame clones alone and lacks a portion of them. The repertoire has some 120,000 clones, over 65% of them found once; the top ten carry more than 3%. The source material was PBMCs. All receptors derive from a man aged 30 to 45 in good health and CMV-seronegative.

This clone was seen more than once but under ten times. The V gene is TRBV9, the J gene TRBJ1-1; a weak D match, TRBD1 (6 bases). V was trimmed by 4 bases and J by 8 bases, leaving 15 bases between them. CDR1 and CDR2 (germline): SGDLS, YYNGEE. CDR3 length: 13 amino acids. CDR3 DNA sequence: TGTGCCAGCAGCCCCCGGGTGGGGGCCGAAGCTTTCTTT. Translated, it gives CASSPRVGAEAFF.

The genes are TRBV5-4 and TRBJ2-3, with a weak D call TRBD1 (5 bases). The CDR3 consists of 15 residues. CDR1 and CDR2 from the germline V gene are SGHNT and YYREEE (reference sequence). V lost 4 bases to trimming and J lost 3 bases, with 15 bases between them. In DNA form, the CDR3 reads TGTGCCAGCAGCCCGCAGGGAATCCAGACAGATACGCAGTATTTT. Translation: CASSPQGIQTDTQYF. Variable domain in full (rest from reference TRBV5-4 and TRBJ2-3): ETGVTQSPTHLIKTRGQQVTLRCSSQSGHNTVSWYQQALGQGPQFIFQYYREEENGRGNFPPRFSGLQFPNYSSELNVNALELDDSALYLCASSPQGIQTDTQYFGPGTRLTVL.

The chain couples TRBV30 to TRBJ2-3; TRBD2 might be the D (6 bases). Germline lookup yields CDR1 GTSNPN and CDR2 SVGIG (reference sequence). This CDR3 has 14 amino acids. Trimming removed 1 base from V and 4 bases from J, with 12 bases in between. The CDR3 bases are TGTGCCTGGAGTGCTCAGGGACTTGCAGATACGCAGTATTTT. Protein product: CAWSAQGLADTQYF.

This clone was seen more than once but under ten times. The rearrangement links TRBV6-6 to TRBJ1-1, with D perhaps TRBD1 (6 bases). Germline loops: CDR1 MNHNY, CDR2 SVGAGI (reference sequence). V dropped 8 bases and J dropped 3 bases, with 19 bases sitting between them. This CDR3 region has 15 residues. The CDR3 DNA reads as TGTGCCAGCCTCCCCGGGGGGCGCACGGACACTGAAGCTTTCTTT. This sequence encodes CASLPGGRTDTEAFF.

The V and J genes are TRBV7-9 and TRBJ2-7; D might be TRBD1 (6 bases). CDR3 size: 14 residues. V lost 6 bases and J 0 bases, leaving 12 bases between the germline ends. Germline V gene data show CDR1 as SEHNR and CDR2 as FQNEAQ (reference sequence). CDR3 sequence: CASSSRTDSYEQYF. The CDR3 DNA reads TGTGCCAGCAGTTCTCGGACAGACTCCTACGAGCAGTACTTC. The full variable domain, rest sourced from reference TRBV7-9 and TRBJ2-7, is DTGVSQNPRHKITKRGQNVTFRCDPISEHNRLYWYRQTLGQGPEFLTYFQNEAQLEKSRLLSDRFSAERPKGSFSTLEIQRTEQGDSAMYLCASSSRTDSYEQYFGPGTRLTVT.

CDR3 region: CASSFKGDGYTF. The CDR3 region has the DNA TGTGCCAGCAGCTTTAAAGGGGATGGCTACACCTTC. The chain links TRBV5-4 to TRBJ1-2; possible D gene TRBD1, 5 bases. Trimming shortened V by 2 bases and J by 6 bases, and 8 bases separated the two germline ends. There are 12 residues in the CDR3. Looked up from germline, CDR1 is SGHNT and CDR2 is YYREEE (reference sequence).

The chain is built from TRBV27 and TRBJ1-3, with D unclear. Germline CDR1 and CDR2: MNHEY and SMNVEV (reference sequence). Trimming left V 3 bases short and J 2 bases short, with 8 bases between. The CDR3 is 14 residues long. The CDR3 is CASSFSSTGNTIYF. As DNA, the CDR3 is TGTGCCAGCAGTTTCTCTTCTACTGGAAACACCATATATTTT.

There are a few counts of this clone. This chain connects TRBV18 to TRBJ2-3, with 10 bases aligning to TRBD1. The CDR3 is 16 amino acids. J was trimmed by 2 bases and V by 3 bases; bases with no gene match: 5. The V gene's germline CDR1 is KGHSH and CDR2 LQKENI. The DNA for the CDR3 is TGTGCCAGCTCACCGACCGGGACAGGGGTCACAGATACGCAGTATTTT. Protein product: CASSPTGTGVTDTQYF.

The chain recombines TRBV7-9 with TRBJ1-3, with D possibly TRBD1 on 5 matching bases. V was clipped by 5 bases and J by 2 bases, with 10 bases between them. Germline assignment: CDR1 SEHNR and CDR2 FQNEAQ (reference sequence). This CDR3 is built from 14 residues. The CDR3: CASSPDSAGNTIYF. The CDR3 nucleotides are TGTGCCAGCAGCCCTGACAGCGCTGGAAACACCATATATTTT.

V gene TRBV5-8 combines with J gene TRBJ2-6; 8 bases map to TRBD2. The germline V gene encodes CDR1 SGHTS and CDR2 YDEGEE. The CDR3 totals 16 residues. V was pared by 7 bases and J by 5 bases, with 11 bases of the junction left unmatched. CDR3 amino acids: CASSPGRDYRANVLTF. CDR3 in DNA: TGTGCCAGCTCCCCCGGGAGGGACTATAGGGCCAACGTCCTGACTTTC.

V gene TRBV5-4 combines with J gene TRBJ1-2; 7 bases agree with TRBD1. The J segment lost 4 bases and the V segment lost 4 bases, leaving 13 bases of the junction unmatched. Germline V gene data show CDR1 as SGHNT and CDR2 as YYREEE (reference sequence). CDR3 length: 16 amino acids. The CDR3 is CASSHFKEQGFYGYTF. As DNA, the CDR3 is TGTGCCAGCAGCCACTTTAAGGAACAGGGGTTCTATGGCTACACCTTC.

The rearrangement uses TRBV28 and TRBJ2-6, with a weak D call TRBD1 (6 bases). The CDR3 runs 19 residues. Germline CDR1 reads MDHEN; CDR2 reads SYDVKM. V was trimmed by 3 bases and J by 0 bases, leaving 18 bases between them. The CDR3 nucleotides read TGTGCCAGCAGTTTCCAACGACAGGCCCCCCTCTCTGGGGCCAACGTCCTGACTTTC. This encodes CASSFQRQAPLSGANVLTF. The whole variable domain, filled in from reference TRBV28 and TRBJ2-6, reads DVKVTQSSRYLVKRTGEKVFLECVQDMDHENMFWYRQDPGLGLRLIYFSYDVKMKEKGDIPEGYSVSREKKERFSLILESASTNQTSMYLCASSFQRQAPLSGANVLTFGAGSRLTVL.

The V call is TRBV9, the J call TRBJ2-7, with 7 bases that match TRBD1. Germline V lookup: CDR1 SGDLS, CDR2 YYNGEE. J was trimmed by 6 bases and V by 4 bases; bases with no gene match: 19. The CDR3 runs to 17 residues. CDR3 region: CASSSTGRDRDFGEQYF. The CDR3 region has the DNA TGTGCCAGCAGCTCCACGGGACGCGACAGGGATTTTGGCGAGCAGTACTTC.

This clone turned up a few times. The chain carries TRBV27 and TRBJ2-7; a weak D match, TRBD2 (6 bases). Trimming cost V 2 bases and J 4 bases, with 6 bases left between them. The CDR3 runs to 12 residues. Germline CDR1 MNHEY, CDR2 SMNVEV (reference sequence). CDR3 DNA: TGTGCCAGCAGTTTAAGCGGGTACGAGCAGTACTTC. Translation gives CASSLSGYEQYF.

V and J are TRBV6-1 and TRBJ2-5, with 10 nucleotides matching TRBD2. In germline, CDR1 is MNHNS, CDR2 SASEGT. The CDR3 has 15 amino acids. Unmatched junction bases numbered 12, after V lost 2 bases and J lost 12 bases. CDR3 nucleotides: TGTGCCAGCAGTGAAAGGCAGCGGGAGGGGCGATGGGAGTACTTC. As protein: CASSERQREGRWEYF.

The chain combines TRBV9 with TRBJ1-1; tentative D call: TRBD1 (6 bases). The V gene's germline CDR1 is SGDLS and CDR2 YYNGEE. Deletions cut 4 bases from V and 0 bases from J, with 13 bases between. The CDR3 is 15 residues long. CDR3 sequence reads: CASSISGTLNTEAFF. The CDR3 DNA reads as TGTGCCAGCAGCATTTCCGGGACACTGAACACTGAAGCTTTCTTT.

A remark on this clone: One end of the junction fails to match germline, which may point to a read error. J is TRBJ1-2 and V is TRBV11-2; D call uncertain. CDR3 length equals 14 residues. From germline, CDR1 is SGHAT and CDR2 FQNNGV. The CDR3: CASSLDVSVLGYTF. The CDR3 DNA is TGTGCCAGCAGCCTAGATGTATCAGTCCTTGGCTACACCTTC.

The genes are TRBV18 and TRBJ2-1; D call uncertain. The CDR3 has 14 amino acids. Germline V gene sequence: CDR1 KGHSH, CDR2 LQKENI. Trimming removed 2 bases at V and 2 bases at J, with 7 bases between. CDR3 sequence (DNA): TGTGCCAGCTCACCAGGTACAGCCTACAATGAGCAGTTCTTC. Residues: CASSPGTAYNEQFF.

The chain couples TRBV30 to TRBJ2-2; maybe TRBD1 (5 bases). Germline assignment: CDR1 GTSNPN and CDR2 SVGIG (reference sequence). This CDR3 contains 16 residues. Trimming shortened V by 0 bases and J by 7 bases, and 18 bases separated the two germline ends. CDR3 coding DNA: TGTGCCTGGAGTGTACTTCTAAGGGGAATTGGCGGGGAGCTGTTTTTT. The encoded protein is CAWSVLLRGIGGELFF.

This chain joins TRBV28 and TRBJ1-4; maybe TRBD1 (5 bases). Germline V gene lookup returns CDR1 MDHEN and CDR2 SYDVKM. The CDR3 runs to 14 residues. Trimming pared 5 bases from V and 4 bases from J, leaving 11 bases between. CDR3 residues: CASSPQGINEKLFF. The CDR3, as DNA: TGTGCCAGCAGTCCCCAGGGAATTAATGAAAAACTGTTTTTT. Combining the CDR3 with reference TRBV28 and TRBJ1-4 gives the whole variable domain DVKVTQSSRYLVKRTGEKVFLECVQDMDHENMFWYRQDPGLGLRLIYFSYDVKMKEKGDIPEGYSVSREKKERFSLILESASTNQTSMYLCASSPQGINEKLFFGSGTQLSVL.

The V call is TRBV7-9, the J call TRBJ1-1, with a tentative D call TRBD1 (5 bases). The V gene's germline CDR1 is SEHNR and CDR2 FQNEAQ (reference sequence). The germline V and J ends were trimmed by 5 bases and 2 bases, with 18 bases remaining between them. This CDR3 is 16 amino acids long. The CDR3 nucleotides are TGTGCCAGCAGCCACCCGCAGGGAGGAGGCAACACTGAAGCTTTCTTT. Protein sequence: CASSHPQGGGNTEAFF.

The gene calls are TRBV7-2 and TRBJ1-3, with D hard to call. V was clipped by 5 bases and J by 4 bases, with 9 bases between them. The CDR3 covers 13 residues. Germline CDR1 SGHTA, CDR2 FQGNSA. CDR3 coding DNA: TGTGCCAGCAGCCCCCGGGGAGGAAACACCATATATTTT. Amino acid sequence: CASSPRGGNTIYF. The whole variable domain, remainder taken from reference TRBV7-2 and TRBJ1-3, is GAGVSQSPSNKVTEKGKDVELRCDPISGHTALYWYRQSLGQGLEFLIYFQGNSAPDKSGLPSDRFSAERTGGSVSTLTIQRTQQEDSAVYLCASSPRGGNTIYFGEGSWLTVV.

The V gene is TRBV19, the J gene TRBJ2-2; 7 bases are a match to TRBD1. After removal of 9 bases from V and 2 bases from J, the junction contained 6 bases not matched to a gene. CDR3 length: 14 residues. Per the germline V gene, CDR1 is LNHDA and CDR2 is SQIVND (reference sequence). The CDR3 bases are TGTGCCAGCAAGGGACAGCTAAACACCGGGGAGCTGTTTTTT. Translating it yields CASKGQLNTGELFF.

This chain connects TRBV28 to TRBJ1-2; D gene ambiguous. The CDR3 consists of 11 residues. The V gene lost 6 bases and the J gene lost 4 bases, with 6 bases spanning the gap. CDR1 is MDHEN, CDR2 SYDVKM, per germline. CDR3 loop: CASSQLYGYTF. DNA of the CDR3: TGTGCCAGCAGCCAACTCTATGGCTACACCTTC.

The gene calls are TRBV7-2 and TRBJ1-1; D gene uncertain. The V end was cut by 5 bases, the J end by 1 base, with 8 bases between. Per the germline V gene, CDR1 is SGHTA and CDR2 is FQGNSA. The length of the CDR3 is 13 residues. CDR3 nucleotide sequence: TGTGCCAGCAGCGTACGACAGAACACTGAAGCTTTCTTT. Translation: CASSVRQNTEAFF.

V and J are TRBV18 and TRBJ1-5; 11 bases are shared with TRBD1. After removal of 4 bases from V and 6 bases from J, the junction contained 5 bases not matched to a gene. The germline CDR1 and CDR2 sequences are KGHSH and LQKENI. CDR3 length: 15 residues. The CDR3 DNA follows: TGTGCCAGCTCACAGGGACAGGGGGTGAGTCAGCCCCAGCATTTT. Translated, it gives CASSQGQGVSQPQHF. The full variable domain, with the rest looked up from reference TRBV18 and TRBJ1-5, is NAGVMQNPRHLVRRRGQEARLRCSPMKGHSHVYWYRQLPEEGLKFMVYLQKENIIDESGMPKERFSAEFPKEGPSILRIQQVVRGDSAAYFCASSQGQGVSQPQHFGDGTRLSIL.

The rearrangement links TRBV28 to TRBJ1-1, with 8 bases that match TRBD1. This CDR3 has 14 residues. V lost 5 bases and J lost 6; bases outside the gene matches: 8. The germline gives CDR1 MDHEN, CDR2 SYDVKM. The CDR3 bases are TGTGCCAGCAGTGCGCGACAGGGGAATCCTGAAGCTTTCTTT. Its protein product is CASSARQGNPEAFF.

V is TRBV6-4 and J is TRBJ2-4, with D maybe TRBD1 (5 bases). The germline V and J ends were trimmed by 0 bases and 7 bases, with 10 bases remaining between them. Germline assignment: CDR1 MRHNA and CDR2 SNTAGT. The CDR3 covers 14 residues. Written as DNA, the CDR3 is TGTGCCAGCAGTGACTCGTTTAGGGGCAACATTCAGTACTTC. It translates to CASSDSFRGNIQYF.

This sequence joins TRBV11-3 and TRBJ1-2, with TRBD1 identical over 7 bases. Unmatched junction bases numbered 8, after V lost 5 bases and J lost 8 bases. Germline V gives CDR1 SGHNT, CDR2 YENEEA. The length of the CDR3 is 13 residues. CDR3 bases: TGTGCCAGCAGCCCGGAACAGGGGACCGGCTACACCTTC. Amino acid sequence: CASSPEQGTGYTF.

This clone was seen only once. The chain links TRBV5-6 to TRBJ2-1; D unresolved. The V end was cut by 1 base, the J end by 0 bases, with 8 bases between. Looked up from germline, CDR1 is SGHDT and CDR2 is YYEEEE. The CDR3 has 15 amino acids. CDR3 nucleotides: TGTGCCAGCAGCTTGTCTCCGGGCTCCTACAATGAGCAGTTCTTC. It yields the protein CASSLSPGSYNEQFF. Variable domain in full (rest from reference TRBV5-6 and TRBJ2-1): DAGVTQSPTHLIKTRGQQVTLRCSPKSGHDTVSWYQQALGQGPQFIFQYYEEEERQRGNFPDRFSGHQFPNYSSELNVNALLLGDSALYLCASSLSPGSYNEQFFGPGTRLTVL.